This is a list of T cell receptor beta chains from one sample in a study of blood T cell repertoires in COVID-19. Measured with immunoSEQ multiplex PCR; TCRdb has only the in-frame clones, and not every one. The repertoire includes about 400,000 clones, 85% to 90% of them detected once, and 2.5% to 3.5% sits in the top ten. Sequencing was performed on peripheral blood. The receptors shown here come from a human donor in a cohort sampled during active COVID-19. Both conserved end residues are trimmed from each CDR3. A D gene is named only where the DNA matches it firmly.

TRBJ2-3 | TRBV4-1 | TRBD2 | ASSQPLAGGPDTQY
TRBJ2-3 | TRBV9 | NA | ASSAGLRADTQY
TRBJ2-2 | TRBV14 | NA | ASSQDRGGNTGELF
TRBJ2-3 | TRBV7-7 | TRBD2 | ASSPSGGDTQY
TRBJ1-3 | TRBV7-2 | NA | ASSPRSGTGNTIY
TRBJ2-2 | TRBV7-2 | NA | ASSFTRVGELF
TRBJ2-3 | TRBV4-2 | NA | ASSHGTEGTDTQY
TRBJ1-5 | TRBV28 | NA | ASSLAPPAGVMH
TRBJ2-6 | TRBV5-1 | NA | ASSFTSSGANVLT
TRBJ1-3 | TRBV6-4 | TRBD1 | ASTYGDQGAGNTIY
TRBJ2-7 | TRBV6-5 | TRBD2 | ASSNLAGAIEQY
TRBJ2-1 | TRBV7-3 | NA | ASSFPFPNEQF
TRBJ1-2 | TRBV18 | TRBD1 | ASSPRGRGEVDYGYT